These 24 T cell receptor beta chains originate from one sample sequenced in a study of beta chain features in type 1 diabetes. The whole isolated RNA underwent reverse transcription, so sequencing captured expressed TCRB transcripts. Repertoires were generated with immunoSEQ multiplex PCR, while TCRdb's copy carries only in-frame clones and drops some. This table has about 930,000 clones, 15% to 20% appearing once. Sequencing was done on a sample of naive CD4+ T cells from blood. Every receptor here comes from a woman aged 18-29 years in good health.

This clone was found a few times. Other DNA sequences in the same sample also yield this CDR3. This chain joins TRBV18 and TRBJ2-5; D remains unclear. Deletions cut 3 bases from V and 0 bases from J, with 8 bases between. There are 14 residues in the CDR3. Per the germline V gene, CDR1 is KGHSH and CDR2 is LQKENI. CDR3 region: CASSPRGNQETQYF. The CDR3 coding sequence is TGTGCCAGCTCACCCCGCGGAAACCAAGAGACCCAGTACTTC.

This clone was seen a few times. The V call is TRBV4-3, the J call TRBJ2-3; 8 nucleotides line up with TRBD2. The germline V gene has CDR1 LGHNA and CDR2 YSLEER. There are 13 residues in the CDR3. V was pared by 2 bases and J by 10 bases, with 5 bases of the junction left unmatched. CDR3 amino acids: CASSQSAGGSQYF. The CDR3 coding sequence is TGCGCCAGCAGCCAATCCGCGGGAGGTTCGCAGTATTTT.

This clone was picked up a small number of times. The rearrangement joins TRBV10-3 to TRBJ2-1; D unresolved. The CDR3 runs to 13 residues. Germline CDR1 ENHRY, CDR2 SYGVKD. V was clipped by 4 bases and J by 5 bases, with 9 bases between them. In DNA form, the CDR3 reads TGTGCCATCAGTGCCCACGAAAACAATGAGCAGTTCTTC. This encodes CAISAHENNEQFF.

This clone occurred a few times. The chain links TRBV5-4 to TRBJ2-2; D perhaps matches TRBD2 (5 bases). This CDR3 is built from 15 residues. With 0 bases removed from V and 3 bases from J, the gap between germline ends came to 9 bases. The germline V gene has CDR1 SGHNT and CDR2 YYREEE (reference sequence). The CDR3 loop reads CASSLGQRHTGELFF. CDR3 sequence (DNA): TGTGCCAGCAGCTTGGGCCAGCGGCACACCGGGGAGCTGTTTTTT. The entire variable domain, with the rest obtained from reference TRBV5-4 and TRBJ2-2, is as follows: ETGVTQSPTHLIKTRGQQVTLRCSSQSGHNTVSWYQQALGQGPQFIFQYYREEENGRGNFPPRFSGLQFPNYSSELNVNALELDDSALYLCASSLGQRHTGELFFGEGSRLTVL.

This clone was seen once. The chain combines TRBV6-1 with TRBJ2-5; a weak D match, TRBD1 (7 bases). There are 13 residues in the CDR3. The germline V gene has CDR1 MNHNS and CDR2 SASEGT. The CDR3 protein is CASLQGRIETQYF. For the CDR3, the DNA is TGTGCATCGTTACAGGGGAGGATTGAGACCCAGTACTTC.

Only a few counts were recorded for this clone. The chain is built from TRBV7-9 and TRBJ1-5; TRBD1 agrees at 9 bases. Germline V gene data show CDR1 as SEHNR and CDR2 as FQNEAQ (reference sequence). The CDR3 is 18 residues long. V dropped 7 bases and J dropped 4; count of bases not matched to a gene: 17. The CDR3 protein is CASTLRGQGPYTNQPQHF. The CDR3 DNA is TGTGCCAGCACCCTAAGGGGACAGGGTCCATACACAAATCAGCCCCAGCATTTT. Variable domain in full (rest from reference TRBV7-9 and TRBJ1-5): DTGVSQNPRHKITKRGQNVTFRCDPISEHNRLYWYRQTLGQGPEFLTYFQNEAQLEKSRLLSDRFSAERPKGSFSTLEIQRTEQGDSAMYLCASTLRGQGPYTNQPQHFGDGTRLSIL.

The chain is built from TRBV15 and TRBJ2-7; D possibly matches TRBD1 or TRBD2 (5 bases each). The CDR3 is 14 residues long. V lost 0 bases to trimming and J lost 5 bases, with 11 bases between them. Per germline, CDR1 LNHNV and CDR2 YYDKDF (reference sequence). The CDR3 bases are TGTGCCACCAGCAGAGAGGGACGCTCGAACGAGCAGTACTTC. It is translated as CATSREGRSNEQYF.

This chain joins TRBV4-2 and TRBJ2-5; D gene uncertain. The CDR3 length is 15 residues. Per germline, CDR1 LGHNA and CDR2 YNFKEQ. V was cut by 0 bases and J by 5 bases, with 13 bases left in between. The CDR3 reads CASSQEGLRRETQYF. In DNA, the CDR3 is TGTGCCAGCAGCCAAGAGGGTCTGCGTCGGGAGACCCAGTACTTC.

This clone was seen more than once but under ten times. The chain couples TRBV7-9 to TRBJ2-7; a possible D gene is TRBD1 (6 bases). CDR1 SEHNR and CDR2 FQNEAQ come from the germline V gene (reference sequence). The CDR3 runs to 13 residues. V was clipped by 1 base and J by 7 bases, with 11 bases between them. CDR3 DNA: TGTGCCAGCAGCTTAGGGACAGAGGTGGAGCAGTACTTC. It codes for CASSLGTEVEQYF.

In its sample, this clone was seen a few times. V is TRBV4-3 and J is TRBJ2-5, with 12 bases fitting TRBD2. The CDR3 has 15 amino acids. The ends lost 4 bases at V and 5 bases at J; junction bases unmatched: 5. Germline V gene lookup returns CDR1 LGHNA and CDR2 YSLEER. The CDR3 DNA is TGCGCCAGCAGCCGAGAGGGACTAGCGGGCGAGACCCAGTACTTC. Residues: CASSREGLAGETQYF.

The gene calls are TRBV19 and TRBJ1-5, with 7 bases fitting TRBD1. The CDR3 runs to 16 residues. CDR1 and CDR2 (germline): LNHDA, SQIVND (reference sequence). V lost 7 bases to trimming and J lost 2 bases; unmatched junction nucleotides: 11. In nucleotides, the CDR3 is TGTGCCAGTACCTTCATGTGGACAGGAGGCAATCAGCCCCAGCATTTT. It is translated as CASTFMWTGGNQPQHF.

CDR3 sequence (DNA): TGTGCCAGCCGAGCTGACAGGAGATCCTCCTACGAGCAGTACTTC. Translated, it gives CASRADRRSSYEQYF. V gene TRBV2 combines with J gene TRBJ2-7; tentatively, D is TRBD1 (6 bases). The V gene lost 8 bases and the J gene lost 0 bases, with 17 bases spanning the gap. The CDR3 is made up of 15 amino acids. The germline gives CDR1 SNHLY, CDR2 FYNNEI. Full variable domain (missing parts from reference TRBV2 and TRBJ2-7): EPEVTQTPSHQVTQMGQEVILRCVPISNHLYFYWYRQILGQKVEFLVSFYNNEISEKSEIFDDQFSVERPDGSNFTLKIRSTKLEDSAMYFCASRADRRSSYEQYFGPGTRLTVT.

Of note for this clone: Distinct nucleotide sequences in the sample also encode this CDR3. The J gene is TRBJ2-3, the V gene TRBV5-1, with 11 bases identical to TRBD1. V trimming: 5 bases; J trimming: 2 bases; junction bases outside the gene matches: 7. The germline V gene encodes CDR1 SGHRS and CDR2 YFSETQ. The CDR3 contains 16 residues. CDR3 in amino acids: CASSFGQGAFTDTQYF. As DNA, the CDR3 is TGCGCCAGCAGTTTTGGACAGGGGGCGTTCACAGATACGCAGTATTTT.

This clone was found a few times. V usage is TRBV9 and J usage is TRBJ2-3, with D unresolved. CDR1 is SGDLS, CDR2 YYNGEE, per germline. With 4 bases removed from V and 1 base from J, the gap between germline ends came to 10 bases. The CDR3 runs to 14 residues. This CDR3 is CASSRTRGTDTQYF. As DNA, the CDR3 is TGTGCCAGCAGCAGGACCCGGGGCACAGATACGCAGTATTTT.

The chain combines TRBV18 with TRBJ1-4, with 10 bases matching TRBD1. V lost 8 bases to trimming and J lost 8 bases; unmatched junction nucleotides: 5. This CDR3 is built from 13 residues. Germline V CDR1 and CDR2: KGHSH, LQKENI. CDR3 sequence reads: CASRGTGDEKLFF. The DNA of the CDR3 is TGTGCCAGCCGGGGGACAGGGGACGAAAAACTGTTTTTT.

This sequence joins TRBV28 and TRBJ2-5; possibly TRBD2 for D (6 bases). V was cut by 6 bases and J by 4 bases, with 15 bases left in between. Germline-derived CDR1 and CDR2 are MDHEN and SYDVKM. This CDR3 comprises 14 residues. CDR3 coding DNA: TGTGCCAGCAGCGATCATAGCGGTATAGAGACCCAGTACTTC. This sequence encodes CASSDHSGIETQYF.

This clone was picked up a small number of times. This chain joins TRBV15 and TRBJ1-4; perhaps TRBD1 as D (6 bases). CDR3 size: 17 residues. Germline V gives CDR1 LNHNV, CDR2 YYDKDF (reference sequence). Trimming cost V 1 base and J 3 bases, with 15 bases left between them. As DNA, the CDR3 is TGTGCCACCAGCAGAGTGGCAGGGGCCCAATCTAATGAAAAACTGTTTTTT. It translates to CATSRVAGAQSNEKLFF.

The table lists this clone with a few counts. Other DNA sequences in this specimen translate into the identical CDR3. This sequence joins TRBV5-1 and TRBJ2-7, with D uncertain. Trimming removed 1 base at V and 3 bases at J, with 8 bases between. There are 13 residues in the CDR3. The germline CDR1 and CDR2 sequences are SGHRS and YFSETQ. The DNA for the CDR3 is TGCGCCAGCAGCTTGCCCAGTAGCTACGAGCAGTACTTC. This gives the protein CASSLPSSYEQYF.

This clone has only a few counts. The chain has TRBV23-1 and TRBJ2-5, with D possibly TRBD1 on 6 matching bases. TRBV23-1 belongs to the ORF category, with a function that is uncertain. The CDR3 has 15 residues. V was cut by 3 bases and J by 4 bases, with 15 bases left in between. In DNA form, the CDR3 reads TGCGCCAGCAGTCATTACCACAGGGTTCTAGAGACCCAGTACTTC. Protein sequence: CASSHYHRVLETQYF.

This clone came up once. V and J are TRBV4-1 and TRBJ2-1; possible D gene TRBD1, 5 bases. CDR3 length: 13 amino acids. CDR1 MGHRA and CDR2 YSYEKL come from the germline V gene. Deletions cut 6 bases from V and 6 bases from J, with 12 bases between. The DNA for the CDR3 is TGCGCCAGCAGACAGTCTGGGGCCAATGAGCAGTTCTTC. It is translated as CASRQSGANEQFF.

This clone has only a few counts. This rearrangement joins TRBV28 to TRBJ1-1, with no clear D. The CDR3 is made up of 16 amino acids. Germline V CDR1 and CDR2: MDHEN, SYDVKM. Trimming cost V 5 bases and J 10 bases, with 26 bases left between them. CDR3 amino acids: CASSAEGRSGFRLAFF. The CDR3 DNA sequence: TGTGCCAGCAGTGCTGAAGGACGGTCGGGCTTTCGGCTAGCTTTCTTT.

The chain employs TRBV2 and TRBJ2-5, with 9 bases lining up with TRBD1. V gave up 1 base and J gave up 7 bases; unmatched junction bases: 7. The CDR3 sequence is 15 residues long. The germline gives CDR1 SNHLY, CDR2 FYNNEI. The CDR3 spells CASSEGTGAGGTQYF. The CDR3 region has the DNA TGTGCCAGCAGTGAAGGGACAGGGGCCGGGGGGACCCAGTACTTC.

This clone was detected a few times. The chain couples TRBV7-2 to TRBJ2-1, with 8 bases aligning to TRBD2. CDR1 and CDR2 from the germline V gene are SGHTA and FQGNSA. The CDR3 is made up of 17 amino acids. J gave up 4 bases and V 6 bases, and 14 bases lay outside the gene matches. CDR3 protein: CASRADLAGGRYNEQFF. The CDR3 DNA is TGTGCCAGCAGAGCTGACTTGGCGGGAGGTCGGTACAATGAGCAGTTCTTC.

This clone was seen repeatedly, ten times or more. This chain links TRBV10-3 with TRBJ2-3; possibly TRBD2 for D (6 bases). Per germline, CDR1 ENHRY and CDR2 SYGVKD. This CDR3 has 15 residues. Trimming shortened V by 2 bases and J by 6 bases, and 15 bases separated the two germline ends. CDR3 amino acids: CAISELAGSGDTQYF. In DNA, the CDR3 is TGTGCCATCAGTGAGCTGGCCGGGAGTGGGGATACGCAGTATTTT.